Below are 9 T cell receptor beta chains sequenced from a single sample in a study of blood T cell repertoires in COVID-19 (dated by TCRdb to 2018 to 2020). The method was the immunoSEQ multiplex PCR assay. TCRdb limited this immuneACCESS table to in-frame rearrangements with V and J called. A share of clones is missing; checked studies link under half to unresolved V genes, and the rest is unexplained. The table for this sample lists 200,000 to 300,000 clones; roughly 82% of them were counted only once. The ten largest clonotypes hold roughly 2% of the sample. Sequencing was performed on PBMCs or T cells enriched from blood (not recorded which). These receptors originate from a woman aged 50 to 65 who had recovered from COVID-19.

In DNA form, the CDR3 reads TGTGCCAGCGGGCCGGTCCTACGGGAGCAGTACTTC. Protein product: CASGPVLREQYF. This rearrangement joins TRBV28 to TRBJ2-7; D not certain. V gave up 8 bases and J gave up 7 bases, with 15 bases separating them. The germline gives CDR1 MDHEN, CDR2 SYDVKM. The CDR3 has 12 amino acids.

The CDR3, as DNA: TGCGCCAGCAGTGAGTCGAGGCTAGCGGGAATAAACTACGAGCAGTACTTC. Its translation: CASSESRLAGINYEQYF. The chain carries TRBV10-1 and TRBJ2-7, with 9 nucleotides matching TRBD2. CDR3 length: 17 residues. CDR1 is WNHNN and CDR2 is SYGVQD in the germline V gene (reference sequence). Trimming cost V 0 bases and J 3 bases; bases outside gene matches: 9.

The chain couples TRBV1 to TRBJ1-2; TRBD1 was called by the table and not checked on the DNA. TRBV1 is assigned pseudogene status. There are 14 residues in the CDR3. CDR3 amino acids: CTSSPRTGCYGYTF. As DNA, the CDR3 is TGCACCAGCAGCCCTAGGACAGGGTGTTATGGCTACACCTTC.

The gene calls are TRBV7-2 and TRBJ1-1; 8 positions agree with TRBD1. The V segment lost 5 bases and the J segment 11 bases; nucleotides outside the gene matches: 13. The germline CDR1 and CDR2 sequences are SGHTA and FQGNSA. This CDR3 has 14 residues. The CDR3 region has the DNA TGTGCCAGCAGCCCTGACTTTGGACAGGGCGCGGCTTTCTTT. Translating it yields CASSPDFGQGAAFF.

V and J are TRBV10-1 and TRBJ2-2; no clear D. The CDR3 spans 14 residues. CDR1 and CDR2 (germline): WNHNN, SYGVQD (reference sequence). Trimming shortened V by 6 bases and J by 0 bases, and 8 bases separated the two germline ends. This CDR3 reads CASREHTNTGELFF. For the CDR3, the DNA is TGCGCCAGCAGAGAACATACGAACACCGGGGAGCTGTTTTTT.

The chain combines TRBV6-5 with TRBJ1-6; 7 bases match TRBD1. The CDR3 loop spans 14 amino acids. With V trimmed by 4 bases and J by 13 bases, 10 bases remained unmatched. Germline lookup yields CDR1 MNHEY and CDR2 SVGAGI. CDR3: CASSSLGQALPLHF. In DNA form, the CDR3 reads TGTGCCAGCAGTTCCCTCGGACAGGCATTGCCCCTCCACTTT.

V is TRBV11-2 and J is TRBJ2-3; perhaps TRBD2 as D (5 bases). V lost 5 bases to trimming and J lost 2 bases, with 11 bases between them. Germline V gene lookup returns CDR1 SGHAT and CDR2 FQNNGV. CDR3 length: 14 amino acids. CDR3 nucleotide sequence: TGTGCCAGCAGCCATGAGGGCCTCACAGATACGCAGTATTTT. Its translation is CASSHEGLTDTQYF.

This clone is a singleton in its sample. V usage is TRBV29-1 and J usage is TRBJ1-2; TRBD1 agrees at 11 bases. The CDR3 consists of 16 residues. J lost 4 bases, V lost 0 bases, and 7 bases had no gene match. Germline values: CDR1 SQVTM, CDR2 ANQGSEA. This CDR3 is CSVEDLDRGPGYGYTF. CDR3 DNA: TGCAGCGTTGAAGACCTGGACAGGGGGCCGGGCTATGGCTACACCTTC. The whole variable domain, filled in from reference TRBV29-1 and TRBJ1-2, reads SAVISQKPSRDICQRGTSLTIQCQVDSQVTMMFWYRQQPGQSLTLIATANQGSEATYESGFVIDKFPISRPNLTFSTLTVSNMSPEDSSIYLCSVEDLDRGPGYGYTFGSGTRLTVV.

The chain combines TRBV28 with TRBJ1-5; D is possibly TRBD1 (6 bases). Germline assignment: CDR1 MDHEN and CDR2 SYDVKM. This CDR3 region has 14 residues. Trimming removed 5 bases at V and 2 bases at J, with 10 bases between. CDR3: CASSIGGGNQPQHF. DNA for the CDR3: TGTGCCAGCAGTATAGGGGGAGGCAATCAGCCCCAGCATTTT.